This T cell receptor beta chain was sequenced during a study of T-cell reconstitution after alpha-beta-depleted transplantation in children. The study's findings and limits: The main origin of T-cell counts and diversity one year after transplant was newly produced T cells.

About this clonotype: The antigen is unknown.

This CDR3 has 18 amino acids. Germline loops: CDR1 SGHRS, CDR2 YFSETQ. The V and J ends lost 0 bases and 1 base, in that order; junction bases with no gene match: 9. Unique molecular identifiers tagged the TCRbeta library. TCRdb analysed the PCR reads with MiXCR anew, one entry per CDR3 protein. The repertoire has approximately 82,000 distinct CDR3 sequences, 15% to 20% of them found once; the top ten carry about 54%. The J gene is TRBJ2-7, the V gene TRBV5-1; 11 bases line up with TRBD2. The sequences come from PBMCs, mostly from graft donor cells, collected 360 days after TCRalphabeta/CD19-depleted stem cell transplant. The source is a male patient aged 2 to 10 who had a stem cell transplant for acute lymphoblastic leukemia, so the T cells may come from the graft donor. In DNA, the CDR3 is TGCGCCAGCAGCTTGGCCCCTAGCGGGAGGACCGTGTCCTACGAGCAGTACTTC. As protein: CASSLAPSGRTVSYEQYF.